Below, 11 T cell receptor beta chains from the same sample are listed, as sequenced in a study of CD8 T cells in Susac syndrome. With random hexamers, reverse transcription was performed on about 0.45 to 1 ug of RNA. Using its own MiXCR run on the immunoSEQ multiplex PCR reads, TCRdb lists one record per CDR3 protein. Of about 240,000 distinct CDR3 sequences in the sample, 90% to 96% were seen once. The sample was CD4+ T cells from PBMCs. These receptor sequences come from a human donor with Susac syndrome.

The V call is TRBV12-3 or TRBV12-4, the J call TRBJ1-2, with no clear D. V was trimmed by 3 bases and J by 6 bases, leaving 11 bases between them. This CDR3 comprises 13 residues. The DNA of the CDR3 is TGTGCCAGCAGTTTGGCTGGGTCGGATGGCTACACCTTC. Translation gives CASSLAGSDGYTF.

This chain connects TRBV28 to TRBJ2-1, with 7 bases fitting TRBD1. This CDR3 has 15 residues. With 6 bases clipped from V and 2 bases from J, the junction kept 7 bases outside the gene matches. Germline V CDR1 and CDR2: MDHEN, SYDVKM. CDR3 residues: CASRRGQPAYNEQFF. The CDR3 DNA sequence: TGTGCCAGCAGACGGGGACAGCCGGCCTACAATGAGCAGTTCTTC. Variable domain in full (rest from reference TRBV28 and TRBJ2-1): DVKVTQSSRYLVKRTGEKVFLECVQDMDHENMFWYRQDPGLGLRLIYFSYDVKMKEKGDIPEGYSVSREKKERFSLILESASTNQTSMYLCASRRGQPAYNEQFFGPGTRLTVL.

Only one count was recorded for this clonotype. This chain connects TRBV7-8 to TRBJ2-6, with D tentatively TRBD1 (6 bases). The CDR3 consists of 16 residues. V gave up 5 bases and J gave up 0 bases, with 11 bases separating them. Germline loops: CDR1 SGHVS, CDR2 FQNEAQ. For the CDR3, the DNA is TGTGCCAGCAGCCATACGGACAGCTCTGGGGCCAACGTCCTGACTTTC. Its protein is CASSHTDSSGANVLTF.

This chain joins TRBV28 and TRBJ1-2; 11 nucleotides line up with TRBD1. The V gene's germline CDR1 is MDHEN and CDR2 SYDVKM. Trimming took 3 bases from V and 7 from J; bases not matched to a gene: 10. The CDR3 extends over 16 amino acids. The CDR3 protein is CASSFLGDRGIGGYTF. CDR3 bases: TGTGCCAGCAGTTTTTTAGGGGACAGGGGGATTGGTGGCTACACCTTC.

This clonotype was observed once. The CDR3 is CASSVVPLVVNEQFF. The CDR3 DNA is TGTGCCAGCAGCGTAGTACCCCTGGTGGTCAATGAGCAGTTCTTC. The chain links TRBV9 to TRBJ2-1; D not resolved. Germline-derived CDR1 and CDR2 are SGDLS and YYNGEE. This CDR3 region has 15 residues. V was clipped by 0 bases and J by 6 bases, with 13 bases between them.

V gene TRBV7-2 combines with J gene TRBJ2-7; 10 bases agree with TRBD2. V lost 5 bases, J lost 0 bases, and 4 bases stayed unmatched. Germline CDR1 SGHTA, CDR2 FQGNSA. There are 15 residues in the CDR3. The CDR3 nucleotides read TGTGCCAGCAGCCGACCTAGCGGGAGCTCCTACGAGCAGTACTTC. This gives the protein CASSRPSGSSYEQYF.

This clonotype was seen just once. V is TRBV14 and J is TRBJ1-1, with D perhaps TRBD1 (5 bases). The ends were cut back, 1 base at V and 1 base at J, with 7 bases in the middle. The CDR3 runs to 14 residues. Germline V gene data show CDR1 as SGHDN and CDR2 as FVKESK. CDR3 in DNA: TGTGCCAGCAGCCAAGTAAGGGGGAACACTGAAGCTTTCTTT. Protein sequence: CASSQVRGNTEAFF.

The V and J genes are TRBV29-1 and TRBJ2-5, with D possibly matching TRBD2 (5 bases). V lost 4 bases to trimming and J lost 7 bases, with 19 bases between them. Germline-derived CDR1 and CDR2 are SQVTM and ANQGSEA. The CDR3 totals 14 residues. CDR3 nucleotide sequence: TGCAGCGTTGGAGCGGCCAGTAAATATCGGACCCAGTACTTC. Its translation: CSVGAASKYRTQYF.

This clonotype occurred once. V and J are TRBV2 and TRBJ2-1, with D possibly TRBD2 on 6 matching bases. CDR1 is SNHLY and CDR2 is FYNNEI in the germline V gene. CDR3 length equals 15 residues. The ends were cut back, 7 bases at V and 13 bases at J, with 26 bases in the middle. The CDR3 nucleotides are TGTGCCAGCACCCCTGAGATCGGGTTACGGGAGCGTCAGTTCTTC. This codes for CASTPEIGLRERQFF.

The chain is built from TRBV20-1 and TRBJ2-5; no firm D call. The CDR3 sequence is 16 residues long. Looked up from germline, CDR1 is DFQATT and CDR2 is SNEGSKA (reference sequence). V was clipped by 1 base and J by 9 bases, with 24 bases between them. The DNA of the CDR3 is TGCAGTGCTAGAGCTCTTGGTCCCATTCTTCTGGAGCCCCAGTACTTC. Its protein is CSARALGPILLEPQYF.

DNA of the CDR3: TGTGCCAGCAGTTTCCCGAGACGGTGGGGAGGCTACACCTTC. Protein: CASSFPRRWGGYTF. The chain combines TRBV6-2 or TRBV6-3 with TRBJ1-2; no clear D. From germline, CDR1 is MNHEY and CDR2 SVGEGT. CDR3 size: 14 residues. The ends were cut back, 4 bases at V and 8 bases at J, with 17 bases in the middle.